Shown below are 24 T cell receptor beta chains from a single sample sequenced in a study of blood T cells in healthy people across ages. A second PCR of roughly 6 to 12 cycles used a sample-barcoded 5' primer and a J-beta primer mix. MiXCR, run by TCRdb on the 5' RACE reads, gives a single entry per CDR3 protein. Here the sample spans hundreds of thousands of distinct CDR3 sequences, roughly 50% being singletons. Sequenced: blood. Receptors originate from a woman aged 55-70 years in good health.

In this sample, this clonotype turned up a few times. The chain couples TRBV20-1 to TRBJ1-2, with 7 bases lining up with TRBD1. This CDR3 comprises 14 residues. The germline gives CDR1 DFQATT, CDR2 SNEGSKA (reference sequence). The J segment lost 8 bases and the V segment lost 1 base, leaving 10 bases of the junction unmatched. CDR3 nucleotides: TGCAGTGCTAGAGCCCAGGGGGGGCCGATCGGCTACACCTTC. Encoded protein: CSARAQGGPIGYTF.

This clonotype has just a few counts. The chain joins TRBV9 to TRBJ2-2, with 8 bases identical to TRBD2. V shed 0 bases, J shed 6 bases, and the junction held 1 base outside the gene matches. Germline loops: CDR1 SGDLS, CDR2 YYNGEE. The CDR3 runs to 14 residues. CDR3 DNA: TGTGCCAGCAGCGTAGTAGCGGGACCCGGGGAGCTGTTTTTT. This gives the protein CASSVVAGPGELFF.

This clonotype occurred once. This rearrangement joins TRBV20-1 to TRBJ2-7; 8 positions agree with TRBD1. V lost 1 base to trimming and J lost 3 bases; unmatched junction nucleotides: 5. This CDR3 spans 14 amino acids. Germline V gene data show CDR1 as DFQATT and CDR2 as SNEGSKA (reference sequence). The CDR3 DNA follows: TGCAGTGCTAGAGTTGCGGACAGGGACTACGAGCAGTACTTC. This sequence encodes CSARVADRDYEQYF.

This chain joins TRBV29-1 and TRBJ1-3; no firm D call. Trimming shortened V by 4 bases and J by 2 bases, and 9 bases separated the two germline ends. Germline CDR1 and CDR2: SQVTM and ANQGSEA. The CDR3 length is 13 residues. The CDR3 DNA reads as TGCAGCGTTGTTGGTGGCCCTGGAAACACCATATATTTT. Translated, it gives CSVVGGPGNTIYF.

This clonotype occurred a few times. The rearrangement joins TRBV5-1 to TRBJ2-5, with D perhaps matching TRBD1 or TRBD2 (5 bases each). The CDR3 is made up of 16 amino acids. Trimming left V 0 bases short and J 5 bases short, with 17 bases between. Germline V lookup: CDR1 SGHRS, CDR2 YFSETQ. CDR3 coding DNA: TGCGCCAGCAGCTTGGCCGGGACCCTTGCGAGGGAGACCCAGTACTTC. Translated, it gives CASSLAGTLARETQYF.

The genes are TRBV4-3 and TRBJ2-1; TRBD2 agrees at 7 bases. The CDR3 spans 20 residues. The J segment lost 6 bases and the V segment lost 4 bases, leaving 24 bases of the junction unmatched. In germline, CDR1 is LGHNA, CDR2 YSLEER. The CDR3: CASSPSKGLGLPWIGNEQFF. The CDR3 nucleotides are TGCGCCAGCAGCCCATCCAAGGGACTGGGACTACCATGGATTGGCAATGAGCAGTTCTTC.

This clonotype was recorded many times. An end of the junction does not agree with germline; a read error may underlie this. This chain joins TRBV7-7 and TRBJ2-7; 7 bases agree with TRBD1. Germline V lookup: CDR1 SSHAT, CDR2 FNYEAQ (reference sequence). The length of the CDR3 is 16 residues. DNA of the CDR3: TGTGCTAGCAGCTCCTCAGCCCGACAGGGTTCCCATGAGCAGTACTTC. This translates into CASSSSARQGSHEQYF.

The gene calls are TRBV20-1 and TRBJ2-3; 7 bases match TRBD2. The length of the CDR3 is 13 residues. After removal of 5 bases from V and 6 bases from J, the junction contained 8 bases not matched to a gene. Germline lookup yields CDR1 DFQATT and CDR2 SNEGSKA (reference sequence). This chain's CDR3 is CSAGPSGVDTQYF. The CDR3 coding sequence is TGCAGTGCTGGCCCCAGCGGGGTGGATACGCAGTATTTT.

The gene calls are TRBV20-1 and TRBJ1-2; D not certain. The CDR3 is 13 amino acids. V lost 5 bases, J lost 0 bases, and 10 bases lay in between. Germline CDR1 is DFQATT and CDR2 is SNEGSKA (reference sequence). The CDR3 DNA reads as TGCAGTGCTCCCGCTCGAGCTAACTATGGCTACACCTTC. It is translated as CSAPARANYGYTF.

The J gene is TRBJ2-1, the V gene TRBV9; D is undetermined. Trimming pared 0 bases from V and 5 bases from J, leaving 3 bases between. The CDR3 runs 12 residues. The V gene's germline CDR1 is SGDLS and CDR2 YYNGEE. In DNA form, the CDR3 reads TGTGCCAGCAGCGTAGAAGACAATGAGCAGTTCTTC. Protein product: CASSVEDNEQFF.

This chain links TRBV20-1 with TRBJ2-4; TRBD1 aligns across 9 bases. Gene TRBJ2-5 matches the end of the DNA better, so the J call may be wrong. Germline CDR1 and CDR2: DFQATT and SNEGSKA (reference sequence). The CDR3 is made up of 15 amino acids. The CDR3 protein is CSAPPGQGHVETQYF. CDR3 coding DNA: TGCAGTGCCCCACCGGGACAGGGACATGTGGAGACCCAGTACTTC.

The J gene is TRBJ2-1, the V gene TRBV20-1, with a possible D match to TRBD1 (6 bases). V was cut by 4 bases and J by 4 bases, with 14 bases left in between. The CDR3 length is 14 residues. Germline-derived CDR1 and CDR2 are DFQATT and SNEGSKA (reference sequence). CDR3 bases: TGCAGTGCTAAGGGGGACCAGGTATACAATGAGCAGTTCTTC. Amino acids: CSAKGDQVYNEQFF.

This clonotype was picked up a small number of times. CDR3: CAISEGGDRHIQYF. In nucleotides, the CDR3 is TGTGCCATCAGTGAGGGAGGGGATAGGCACATTCAGTACTTC. The chain employs TRBV10-3 and TRBJ2-4; D is perhaps TRBD2 (6 bases). There are 14 residues in the CDR3. The V gene lost 2 bases and the J gene lost 8 bases, with 13 bases spanning the gap. The germline V gene has CDR1 ENHRY and CDR2 SYGVKD.

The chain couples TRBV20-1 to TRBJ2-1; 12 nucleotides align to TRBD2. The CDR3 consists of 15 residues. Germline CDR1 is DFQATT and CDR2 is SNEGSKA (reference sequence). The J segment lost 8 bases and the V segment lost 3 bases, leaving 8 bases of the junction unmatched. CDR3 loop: CSASMTSGRVYEQFF. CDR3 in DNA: TGCAGTGCTAGTATGACTAGCGGGAGAGTATATGAGCAGTTCTTC.

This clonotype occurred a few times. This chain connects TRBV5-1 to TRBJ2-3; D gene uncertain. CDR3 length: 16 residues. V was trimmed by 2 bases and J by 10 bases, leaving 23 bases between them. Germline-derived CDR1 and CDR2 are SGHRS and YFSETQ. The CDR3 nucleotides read TGCGCCAGCAGCTTTCGTAGCATCGACAAATCGAGTGCGCAGTATTTT. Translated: CASSFRSIDKSSAQYF.

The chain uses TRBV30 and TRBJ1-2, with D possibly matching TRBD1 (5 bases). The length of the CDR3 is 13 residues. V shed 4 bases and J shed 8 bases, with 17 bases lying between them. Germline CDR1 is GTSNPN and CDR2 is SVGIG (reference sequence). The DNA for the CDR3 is TGTGCCTGGACCTCATTCAGGGAGTGGGGCTACACCTTC. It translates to CAWTSFREWGYTF.

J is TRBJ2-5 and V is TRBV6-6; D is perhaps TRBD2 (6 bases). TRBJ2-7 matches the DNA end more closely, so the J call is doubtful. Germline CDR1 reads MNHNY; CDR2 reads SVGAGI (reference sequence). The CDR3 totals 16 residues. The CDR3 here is CASSPMVGGETYEQYF. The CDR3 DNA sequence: TGTGCCAGCAGTCCCATGGTCGGCGGGGAAACCTACGAGCAGTACTTC.

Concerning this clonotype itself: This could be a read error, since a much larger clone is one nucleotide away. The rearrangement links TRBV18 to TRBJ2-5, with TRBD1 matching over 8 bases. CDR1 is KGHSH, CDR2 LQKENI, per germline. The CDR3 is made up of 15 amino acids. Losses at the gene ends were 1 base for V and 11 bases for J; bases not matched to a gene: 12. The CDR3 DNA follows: TGTGCCAGCTCACCACTCCAGGGGGCGCGTAATGAGCAGTACTTC. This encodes CASSPLQGARNEQYF.

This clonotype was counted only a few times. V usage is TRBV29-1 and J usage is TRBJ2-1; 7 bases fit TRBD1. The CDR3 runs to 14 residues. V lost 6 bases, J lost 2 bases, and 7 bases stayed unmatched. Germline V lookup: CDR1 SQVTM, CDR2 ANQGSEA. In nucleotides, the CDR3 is TGCAGCGTAGGACAGGACCGGACCTACAATGAGCAGTTCTTC. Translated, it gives CSVGQDRTYNEQFF.

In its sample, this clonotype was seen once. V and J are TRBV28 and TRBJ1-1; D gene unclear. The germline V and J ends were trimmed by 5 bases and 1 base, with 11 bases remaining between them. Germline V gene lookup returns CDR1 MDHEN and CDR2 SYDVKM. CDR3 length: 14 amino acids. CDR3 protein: CASSHYTANTEAFF. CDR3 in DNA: TGTGCCAGCAGTCATTACACAGCGAACACTGAAGCTTTCTTT. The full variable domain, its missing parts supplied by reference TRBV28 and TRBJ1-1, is DVKVTQSSRYLVKRTGEKVFLECVQDMDHENMFWYRQDPGLGLRLIYFSYDVKMKEKGDIPEGYSVSREKKERFSLILESASTNQTSMYLCASSHYTANTEAFFGQGTRLTVV.

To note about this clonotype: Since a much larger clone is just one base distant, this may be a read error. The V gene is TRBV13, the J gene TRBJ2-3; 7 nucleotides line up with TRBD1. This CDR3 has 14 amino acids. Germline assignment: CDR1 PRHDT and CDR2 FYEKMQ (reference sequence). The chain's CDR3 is CVSSPTGKRDTQYF. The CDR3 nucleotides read TGTGTCAGCAGCCCGACAGGGAAGAGGGATACGCAGTATTTT.

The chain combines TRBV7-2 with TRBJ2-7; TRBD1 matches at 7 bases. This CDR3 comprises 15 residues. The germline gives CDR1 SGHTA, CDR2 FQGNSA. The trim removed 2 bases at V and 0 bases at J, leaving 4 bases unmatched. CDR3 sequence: CASSLRQGTSYEQYF. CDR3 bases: TGTGCCAGCAGCTTACGACAGGGCACCTCCTACGAGCAGTACTTC.

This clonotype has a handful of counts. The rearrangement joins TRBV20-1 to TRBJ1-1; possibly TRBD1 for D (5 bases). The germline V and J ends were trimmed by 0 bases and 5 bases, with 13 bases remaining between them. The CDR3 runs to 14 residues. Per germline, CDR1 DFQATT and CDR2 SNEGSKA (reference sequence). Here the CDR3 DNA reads TGCAGTGCTAGAGATTTAAGTGGGGGAACTGAAGCTTTCTTT. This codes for CSARDLSGGTEAFF.

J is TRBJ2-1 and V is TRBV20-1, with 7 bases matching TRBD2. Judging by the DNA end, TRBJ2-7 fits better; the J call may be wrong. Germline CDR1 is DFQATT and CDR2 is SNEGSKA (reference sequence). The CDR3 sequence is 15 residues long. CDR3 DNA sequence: TGCAGTGCTAGAAAACCGGGACTAACTAACAATGAGCAGTACTTC. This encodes CSARKPGLTNNEQYF.